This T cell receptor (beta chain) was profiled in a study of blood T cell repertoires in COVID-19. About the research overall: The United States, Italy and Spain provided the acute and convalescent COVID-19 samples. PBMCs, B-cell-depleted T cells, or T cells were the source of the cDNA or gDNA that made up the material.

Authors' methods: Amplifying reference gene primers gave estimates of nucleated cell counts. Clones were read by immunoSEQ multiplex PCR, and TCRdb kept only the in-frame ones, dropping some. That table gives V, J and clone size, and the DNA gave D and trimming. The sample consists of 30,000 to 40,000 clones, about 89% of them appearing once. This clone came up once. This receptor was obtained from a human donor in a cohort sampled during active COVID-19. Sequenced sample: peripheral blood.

The CDR3 sequence is CASSHQRGGEQETQYF. The CDR3 DNA follows: TGTGCCAGCAGCCACCAGAGAGGGGGGGAGCAAGAGACCCAGTACTTC. The chain joins TRBV5-4 to TRBJ2-5, with D possibly TRBD2 on 7 matching bases. The CDR3 is 16 residues long. The germline V gene has CDR1 SGHNT and CDR2 YYREEE (reference sequence). V lost 4 bases and J 2 bases, leaving 18 bases between the germline ends.